This T cell receptor beta chain was captured by sequencing in a study of response to subunit inactivated influenza vaccine. General observations from the study: With each seasonal influenza vaccination, the authors suggested, few new T cells are recruited.

TCRdb passed the RT-PCR reads through MiXCR, listing each CDR3 protein once. The table shows hundreds of thousands of distinct CDR3 sequences, with around a sixth occurring only once. This CDR3 has 15 residues. V lost 0 bases and J lost 2, with 10 bases in between. Per germline, CDR1 LGHNA and CDR2 YSLEER. This clonotype appeared a few times. The target antigen is unknown. The source material was PBMCs from blood, sampled 4 to 6 days after vaccination. V usage is TRBV4-3 and J usage is TRBJ2-5; no clear D gene. The TCR comes from a man aged 45-60 years who received an inactivated influenza vaccine. CDR3 in DNA: TGCGCCAGCAGCCAAGAATGGGCCTCACAAGAGACCCAGTACTTC. This translates into CASSQEWASQETQYF.